This T cell receptor beta chain was sequenced in a study of beta chain features in type 1 diabetes. Whole-study findings and limits: Diminished insertions and augmented deletions at VDJ junctions characterized type 1 diabetes patients. Comparison showed that naive, central memory and Treg TCRB repertoires appeared more similar among patients than among healthy donors.

Every bit of the isolated RNA underwent reverse transcription, so sequencing read expressed TCRB transcripts. Clones were read by immunoSEQ multiplex PCR, and TCRdb kept only the in-frame ones, dropping some. The sample has around 140,000 clones, 10% seen once; the top ten hold roughly 1.4%. Researchers reported sorting CD4+ naive, central memory, regulatory and stem cell-like memory cells via CD45RO/CCR7/CD25/CD127/CD95/CD27. This clone came up a few times. Its antigen is currently unknown. Trimming removed 5 bases from V and 8 bases from J; junction bases left unmatched: 11. Looked up from germline, CDR1 is SGHVS and CDR2 is FQNEAQ. There are 15 residues in the CDR3.

The source is a man between 18 and 29 years old in good health. Sequenced material: naive CD4+ T cells from blood. The rearrangement uses TRBV7-8 and TRBJ2-1; 8 bases align to TRBD2. CDR3 residues: CASSTRGAGLHEQFF. The CDR3 coding sequence is TGTGCCAGCAGCACGCGGGGGGCTGGTCTCCATGAGCAGTTCTTC.